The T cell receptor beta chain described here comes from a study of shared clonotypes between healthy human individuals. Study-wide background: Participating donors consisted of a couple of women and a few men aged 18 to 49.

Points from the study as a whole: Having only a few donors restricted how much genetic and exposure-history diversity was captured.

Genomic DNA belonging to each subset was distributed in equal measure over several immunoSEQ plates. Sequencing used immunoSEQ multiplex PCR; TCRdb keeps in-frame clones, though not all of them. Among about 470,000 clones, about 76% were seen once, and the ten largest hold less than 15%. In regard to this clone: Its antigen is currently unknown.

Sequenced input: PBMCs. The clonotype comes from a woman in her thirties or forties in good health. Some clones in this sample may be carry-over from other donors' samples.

The CDR3 DNA is TGTGCCTGGAGTGGAAGCGGGAGTCGAACCGGGGAGCTGTTTTTT. It encodes CAWSGSGSRTGELFF. This chain links TRBV30 with TRBJ2-2, with 8 bases identical to TRBD2. Trimming at V came to 1 base and at J to 5 bases, leaving 6 bases not matched to a gene. The CDR3 runs 15 residues. From germline, CDR1 is GTSNPN and CDR2 SVGIG (reference sequence).